This T cell receptor (beta chain) came from a study of response to subunit inactivated influenza vaccine. TCRdb fed the RT-PCR reads into MiXCR, producing one record per CDR3 protein. The sample holds 250,000 to 350,000 distinct CDR3 sequences, approximately 20% seen once. The specimen comprised PBMCs from blood, sampled 21 months after vaccination. This sequence was found in a man in his fifties or sixties who received an inactivated influenza vaccine.

The CDR3 region is CASSQAGQGATEQYF. In DNA, the CDR3 is TGCGCCAGCAGCCAAGCTGGCCAGGGGGCAACCGAGCAGTACTTC. This chain uses TRBV4-3 with TRBJ2-7; 8 nucleotides agree with TRBD1. V dropped 1 base and J dropped 6; count of bases not matched to a gene: 8. CDR3 size: 15 residues. Germline CDR1 reads LGHNA; CDR2 reads YSLEER.